Many counts were recorded for the clone carrying this T cell receptor beta chain. The data derive from a study of Graves' ophthalmopathy and Graves' hyperthyroidism. With a duration under 3 months, ophthalmopathy in the donors showed moderate-to-severe activity, CAS ≥3 and NOSPECS ≥4. CDR3 length: 17 residues. V lost 3 bases, J lost 4 bases, and 12 bases stayed unmatched. The germline V gene encodes CDR1 SNHLY and CDR2 FYNNEI. Amplified material comprised TCR beta CDR3 regions derived from RNA transcripts. The workflow started with a first-round RT-PCR run with HTBI primers and then moved on to a second-round multiplex PCR. TCRdb passed the multiplex PCR reads through MiXCR, listing each CDR3 protein once. The table records roughly 400,000 distinct CDR3 sequences, around 20% of them present only once.

This chain links TRBV2 with TRBJ1-5; 7 bases line up with TRBD1. Sequenced input: peripheral blood. This TCR was recovered from a woman younger than 35 with Graves' ophthalmopathy. In DNA form, the CDR3 reads TGTGCCAGCAGTGACGACAGGGCCCCTCGATTAAATCAGCCCCAGCATTTT. This gives the protein CASSDDRAPRLNQPQHF.